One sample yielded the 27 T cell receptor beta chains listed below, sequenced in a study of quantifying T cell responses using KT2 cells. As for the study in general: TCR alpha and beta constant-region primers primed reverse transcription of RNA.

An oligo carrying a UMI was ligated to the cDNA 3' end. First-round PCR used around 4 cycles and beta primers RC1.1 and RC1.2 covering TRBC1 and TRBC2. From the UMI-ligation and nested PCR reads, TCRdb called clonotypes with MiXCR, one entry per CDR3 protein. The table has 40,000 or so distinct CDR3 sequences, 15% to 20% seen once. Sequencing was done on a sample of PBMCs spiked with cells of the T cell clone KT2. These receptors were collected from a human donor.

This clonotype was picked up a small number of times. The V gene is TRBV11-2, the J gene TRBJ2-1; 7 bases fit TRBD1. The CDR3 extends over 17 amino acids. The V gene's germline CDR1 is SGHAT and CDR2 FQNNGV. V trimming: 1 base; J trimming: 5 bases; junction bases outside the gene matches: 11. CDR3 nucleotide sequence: TGTGCCAGCAGCTTAGCCCGAGACAGGGTGATCCACAATGAGCAGTTCTTC. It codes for CASSLARDRVIHNEQFF.

CDR3: CASSARLVFEQYF. CDR3 nucleotides: TGTGCCAGCAGCGCCCGACTAGTCTTCGAGCAGTACTTC. V is TRBV7-2 and J is TRBJ2-7, with D perhaps matching TRBD2 (6 bases). There are 13 residues in the CDR3. The germline V gene encodes CDR1 SGHTA and CDR2 FQGNSA. The germline V and J ends were trimmed by 5 bases and 6 bases, with 14 bases remaining between them.

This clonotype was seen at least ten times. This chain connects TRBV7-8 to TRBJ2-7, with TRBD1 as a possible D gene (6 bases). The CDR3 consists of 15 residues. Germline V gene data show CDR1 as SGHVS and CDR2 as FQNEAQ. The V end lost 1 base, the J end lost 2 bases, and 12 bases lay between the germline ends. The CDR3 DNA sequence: TGTGCCAGCAGCTTAGGCGCCCCAGGGGCCTACGAGCAGTACTTC. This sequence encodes CASSLGAPGAYEQYF.

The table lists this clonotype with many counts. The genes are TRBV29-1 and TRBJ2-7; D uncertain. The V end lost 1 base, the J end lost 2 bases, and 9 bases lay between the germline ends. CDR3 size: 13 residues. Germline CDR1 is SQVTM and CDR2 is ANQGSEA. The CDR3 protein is CSVEVQGAYEQYF. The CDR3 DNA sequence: TGCAGCGTTGAAGTTCAAGGTGCCTACGAGCAGTACTTC.

In nucleotides, the CDR3 is TGTGCCAGCTCACCACCAACACTAGATACGCAGTATTTT. Translated, it gives CASSPPTLDTQYF. This chain links TRBV18 with TRBJ2-3; D is unclear. This CDR3 region has 13 residues. Per germline, CDR1 KGHSH and CDR2 LQKENI. Trimming cost V 0 bases and J 5 bases, with 6 bases left between them.

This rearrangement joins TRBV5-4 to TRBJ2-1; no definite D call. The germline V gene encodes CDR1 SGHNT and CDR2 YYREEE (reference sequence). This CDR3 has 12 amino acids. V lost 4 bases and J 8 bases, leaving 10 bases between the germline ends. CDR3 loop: CASSKKVDEQFF. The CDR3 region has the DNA TGTGCCAGCAGCAAGAAGGTAGATGAGCAGTTCTTC.

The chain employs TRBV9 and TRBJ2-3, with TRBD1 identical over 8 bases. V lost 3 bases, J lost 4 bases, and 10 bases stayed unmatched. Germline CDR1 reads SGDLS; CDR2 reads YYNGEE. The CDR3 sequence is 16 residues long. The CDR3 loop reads CASSAAGGQAADTQYF. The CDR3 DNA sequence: TGTGCCAGCAGCGCCGCCGGGGGACAGGCGGCAGATACGCAGTATTTT.

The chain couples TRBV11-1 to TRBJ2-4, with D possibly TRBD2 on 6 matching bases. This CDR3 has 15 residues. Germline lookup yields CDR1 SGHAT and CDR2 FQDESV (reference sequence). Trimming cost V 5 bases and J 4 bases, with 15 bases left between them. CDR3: CASSQPGEVKNIQYF. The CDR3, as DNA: TGTGCCAGCAGCCAACCCGGGGAGGTGAAAAACATTCAGTACTTC.

DNA for the CDR3: TGTGCCTGGACTCAGAGTTCATATAATTCACCCCTCCACTTT. Translated: CAWTQSSYNSPLHF. This chain links TRBV30 with TRBJ1-6; no clear D gene. There are 14 residues in the CDR3. The V gene lost 4 bases and the J gene lost 4 bases, with 11 bases spanning the gap. Germline CDR1 GTSNPN, CDR2 SVGIG (reference sequence).

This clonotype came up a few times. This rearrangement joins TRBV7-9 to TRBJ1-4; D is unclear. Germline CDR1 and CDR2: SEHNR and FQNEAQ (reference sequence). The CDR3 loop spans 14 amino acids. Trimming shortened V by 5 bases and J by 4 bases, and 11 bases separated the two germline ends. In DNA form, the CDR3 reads TGTGCCAGCAGCCCCGGACTCAGTAATGAAAAACTGTTTTTT. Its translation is CASSPGLSNEKLFF.

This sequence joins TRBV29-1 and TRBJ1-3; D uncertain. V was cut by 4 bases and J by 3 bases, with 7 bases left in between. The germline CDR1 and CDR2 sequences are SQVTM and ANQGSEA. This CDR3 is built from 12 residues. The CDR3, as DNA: TGCAGCGTTGTTAGAAATGGAAACACCATATATTTT. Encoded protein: CSVVRNGNTIYF.

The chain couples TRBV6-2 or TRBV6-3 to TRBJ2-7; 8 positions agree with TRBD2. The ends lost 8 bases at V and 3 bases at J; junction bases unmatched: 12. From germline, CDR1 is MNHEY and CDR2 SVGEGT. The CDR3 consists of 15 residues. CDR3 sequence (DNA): TGTGCCAGCTCGAAGGAGAGCGGGAGAGGCTACGAGCAGTACTTC. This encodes CASSKESGRGYEQYF.

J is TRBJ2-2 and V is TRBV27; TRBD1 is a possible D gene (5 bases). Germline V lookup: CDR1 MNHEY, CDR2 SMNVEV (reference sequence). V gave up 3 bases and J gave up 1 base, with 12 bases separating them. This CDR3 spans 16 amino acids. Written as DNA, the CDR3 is TGTGCCAGCAGTTTCGATATCACAGGGAACACCGGGGAGCTGTTTTTT. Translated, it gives CASSFDITGNTGELFF.

The CDR3 DNA reads as TGTGCCAGCAGTTTTTCCACGGGCGAAGCTTTCTTT. This encodes CASSFSTGEAFF. The chain links TRBV6-5 to TRBJ1-1; D gene uncertain. With 4 bases removed from V and 8 bases from J, the gap between germline ends came to 11 bases. The germline V gene has CDR1 MNHEY and CDR2 SVGAGI. The CDR3 is 12 amino acids.

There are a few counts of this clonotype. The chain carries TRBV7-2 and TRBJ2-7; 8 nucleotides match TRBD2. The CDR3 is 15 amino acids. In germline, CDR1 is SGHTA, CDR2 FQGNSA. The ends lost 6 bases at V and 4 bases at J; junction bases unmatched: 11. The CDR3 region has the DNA TGTGCCAGCAGGTCCGGAGCGGGAGTTTCATACGAGCAGTACTTC. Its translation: CASRSGAGVSYEQYF. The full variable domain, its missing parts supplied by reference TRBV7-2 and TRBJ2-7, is GAGVSQSPSNKVTEKGKDVELRCDPISGHTALYWYRQSLGQGLEFLIYFQGNSAPDKSGLPSDRFSAERTGGSVSTLTIQRTQQEDSAVYLCASRSGAGVSYEQYFGPGTRLTVT.

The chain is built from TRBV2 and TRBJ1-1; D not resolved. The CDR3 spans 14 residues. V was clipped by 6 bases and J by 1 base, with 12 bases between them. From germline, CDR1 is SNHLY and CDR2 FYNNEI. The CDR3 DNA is TGTGCCAGCAGGGGTGATGCGGGGAACACTGAAGCTTTCTTT. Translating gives CASRGDAGNTEAFF. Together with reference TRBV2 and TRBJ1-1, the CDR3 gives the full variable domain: EPEVTQTPSHQVTQMGQEVILRCVPISNHLYFYWYRQILGQKVEFLVSFYNNEISEKSEIFDDQFSVERPDGSNFTLKIRSTKLEDSAMYFCASRGDAGNTEAFFGQGTRLTVV.

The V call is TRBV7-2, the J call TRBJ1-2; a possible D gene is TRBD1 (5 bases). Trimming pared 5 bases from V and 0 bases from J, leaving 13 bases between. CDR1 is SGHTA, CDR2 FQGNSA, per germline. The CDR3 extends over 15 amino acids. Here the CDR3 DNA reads TGTGCCAGCAGCCGGACACATCACCCTAACTATGGCTACACCTTC. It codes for CASSRTHHPNYGYTF.

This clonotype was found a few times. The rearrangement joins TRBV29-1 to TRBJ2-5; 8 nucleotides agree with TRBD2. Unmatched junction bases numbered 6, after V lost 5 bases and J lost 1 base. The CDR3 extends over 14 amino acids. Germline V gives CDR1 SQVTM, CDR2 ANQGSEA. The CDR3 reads CSVPSLAGQETQYF. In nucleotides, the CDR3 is TGCAGCGTTCCTTCTCTAGCGGGCCAAGAGACCCAGTACTTC.

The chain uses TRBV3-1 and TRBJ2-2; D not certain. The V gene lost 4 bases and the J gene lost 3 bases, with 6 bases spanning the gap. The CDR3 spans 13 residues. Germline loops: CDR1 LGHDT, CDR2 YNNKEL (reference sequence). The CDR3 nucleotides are TGTGCCAGCAGCCTACCTTACACCGGGGAGCTGTTTTTT. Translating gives CASSLPYTGELFF.

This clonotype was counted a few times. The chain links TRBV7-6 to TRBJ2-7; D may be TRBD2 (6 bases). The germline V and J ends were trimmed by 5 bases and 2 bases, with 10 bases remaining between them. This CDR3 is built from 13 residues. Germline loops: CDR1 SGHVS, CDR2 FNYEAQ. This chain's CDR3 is CASSPGEPYEQYF. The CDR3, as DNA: TGTGCCAGCAGCCCGGGGGAGCCCTACGAGCAGTACTTC.

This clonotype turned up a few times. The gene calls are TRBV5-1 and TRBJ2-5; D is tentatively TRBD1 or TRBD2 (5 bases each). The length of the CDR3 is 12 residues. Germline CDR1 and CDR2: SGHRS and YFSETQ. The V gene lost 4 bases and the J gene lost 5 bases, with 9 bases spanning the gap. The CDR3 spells CASSPWGETQYF. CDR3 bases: TGCGCCAGCAGCCCTTGGGGGGAGACCCAGTACTTC.

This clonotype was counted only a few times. CDR3 amino acids: CATSEGQETQYF. In DNA, the CDR3 is TGTGCTACTTCCGAGGGCCAAGAGACCCAGTACTTC. The chain combines TRBV12-5 with TRBJ2-5; tentative D call: TRBD2 (5 bases). Per germline, CDR1 LGHNT and CDR2 FRNRAP. This CDR3 region has 12 residues. V dropped 10 bases and J dropped 1 base, with 10 bases sitting between them.

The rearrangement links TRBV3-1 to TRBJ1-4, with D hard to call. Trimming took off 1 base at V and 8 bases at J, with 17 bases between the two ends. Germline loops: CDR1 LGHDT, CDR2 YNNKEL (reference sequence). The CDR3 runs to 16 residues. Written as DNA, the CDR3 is TGTGCCAGCAGCCAAGCGGGTGCGGCGGCGGGCGAAAAACTGTTTTTT. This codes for CASSQAGAAAGEKLFF.

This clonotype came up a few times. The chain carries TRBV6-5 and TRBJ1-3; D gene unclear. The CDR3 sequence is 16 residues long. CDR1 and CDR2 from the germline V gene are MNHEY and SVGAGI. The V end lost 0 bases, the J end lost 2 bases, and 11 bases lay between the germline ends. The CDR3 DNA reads TGTGCCAGCAGTTACTCTTGGAAGGGAGCTGGAAACACCATATATTTT. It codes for CASSYSWKGAGNTIYF.

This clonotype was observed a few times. Here the CDR3 DNA reads TGTGCCAGCAGCGGGACTAGCTTCCCCTACGAGCAGTACTTC. Translation: CASSGTSFPYEQYF. The V gene is TRBV6-2 or TRBV6-3, the J gene TRBJ2-7; 9 bases agree with TRBD2. CDR1 is MNHEY, CDR2 SVGEGT, per germline. CDR3 length: 14 amino acids. V trimming: 6 bases; J trimming: 2 bases; junction bases outside the gene matches: 5.

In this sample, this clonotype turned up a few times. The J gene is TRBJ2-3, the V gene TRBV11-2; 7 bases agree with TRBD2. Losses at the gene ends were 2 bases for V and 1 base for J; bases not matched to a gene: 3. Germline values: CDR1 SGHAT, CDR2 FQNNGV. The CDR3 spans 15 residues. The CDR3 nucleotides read TGTGCCAGCAGCTTATTGGCGGGGGGCACAGATACGCAGTATTTT. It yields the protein CASSLLAGGTDTQYF.

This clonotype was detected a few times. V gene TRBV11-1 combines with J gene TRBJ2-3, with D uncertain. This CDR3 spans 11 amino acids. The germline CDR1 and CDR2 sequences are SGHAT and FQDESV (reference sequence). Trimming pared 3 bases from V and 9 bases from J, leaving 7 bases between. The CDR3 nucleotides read TGTGCCAGCAGCTTCCGGATAACGCAGTATTTT. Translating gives CASSFRITQYF.